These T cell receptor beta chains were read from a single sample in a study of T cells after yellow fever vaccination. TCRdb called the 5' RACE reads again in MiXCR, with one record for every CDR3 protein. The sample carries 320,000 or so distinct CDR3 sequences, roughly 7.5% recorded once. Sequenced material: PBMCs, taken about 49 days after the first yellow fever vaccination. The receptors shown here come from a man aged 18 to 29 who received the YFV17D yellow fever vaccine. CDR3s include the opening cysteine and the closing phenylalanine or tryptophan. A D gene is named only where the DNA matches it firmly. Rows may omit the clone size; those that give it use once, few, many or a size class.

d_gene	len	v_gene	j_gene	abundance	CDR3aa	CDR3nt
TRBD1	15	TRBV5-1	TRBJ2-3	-	CASSLGQGEIGTQYF	TGCGCCAGCAGCTTAGGGCAGGGGGAAATTGGAACGCAGTATTTT
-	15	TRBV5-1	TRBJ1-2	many	CASSLETGDSYGYTF	TGCGCCAGCAGCTTGGAGACAGGAGACTCATATGGCTACACCTTC
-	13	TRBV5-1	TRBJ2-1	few	CASSSSRVSEQFF	TGCGCCAGCAGCTCATCCCGGGTGAGTGAGCAGTTCTTC
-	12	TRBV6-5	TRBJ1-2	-	CASSTVGYGYTF	TGTGCCAGCAGTACCGTGGGGTATGGCTACACCTTC
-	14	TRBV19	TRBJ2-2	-	CASSSGTPTGELFF	TGTGCCAGTAGTAGTGGTACACCGACCGGGGAGCTGTTTTTT
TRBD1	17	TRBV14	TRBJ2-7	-	CASSQVQGQGRPYEQYF	TGTGCCAGCAGCCAAGTTCAAGGACAGGGGCGTCCCTACGAGCAGTACTTC
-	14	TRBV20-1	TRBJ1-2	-	CSASSGTGGFGYTF	TGCAGTGCTAGTAGCGGGACGGGGGGGTTTGGCTACACCTTC
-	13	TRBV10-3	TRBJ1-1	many	CAITQQEGTEAFF	TGTGCCATCACACAACAGGAGGGCACTGAAGCTTTCTTT
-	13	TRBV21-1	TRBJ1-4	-	CASSVATNEKLFF	TGTGCCAGCAGCGTTGCAACTAATGAAAAACTGTTTTTT
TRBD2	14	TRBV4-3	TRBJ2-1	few	CASRGGALSNEQFF	TGCGCCAGTAGGGGAGGGGCCCTCAGCAATGAGCAGTTCTTC
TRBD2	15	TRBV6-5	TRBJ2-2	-	CASSYDWGGTGELFF	TGTGCCAGCAGTTACGATTGGGGGGGGACCGGGGAGCTGTTTTTT
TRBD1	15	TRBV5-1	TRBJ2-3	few	CASSPWTGATDTQYF	TGCGCCAGCAGCCCCTGGACAGGAGCCACAGATACGCAGTATTTT
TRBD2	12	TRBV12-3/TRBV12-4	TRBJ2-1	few	CASRLERGEQFF	TGTGCCAGCAGACTCGAGCGGGGTGAGCAGTTCTTC
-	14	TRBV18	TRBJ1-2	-	CASSPVASNYGYTF	TGTGCCAGCTCGCCGGTCGCCAGTAACTATGGCTACACCTTC
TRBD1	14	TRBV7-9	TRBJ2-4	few	CASSPYTGENIQYF	TGTGCCAGCAGCCCCTATACAGGGGAAAACATTCAGTACTTC
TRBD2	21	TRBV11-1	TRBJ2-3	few	CASSPKETSGGAGPSTDTQYF	TGTGCCAGCAGCCCAAAAGAGACTAGCGGGGGGGCCGGACCGAGCACAGATACGCAGTATTTT
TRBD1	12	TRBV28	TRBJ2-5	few	CASRRDRRTQYF	TGTGCCAGCAGAAGGGACAGGCGCACCCAGTACTTC
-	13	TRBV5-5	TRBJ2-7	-	CARSSGGSCEQYF	TGTGCCAGGAGCTCCGGGGGCTCCTGCGAGCAGTACTTC
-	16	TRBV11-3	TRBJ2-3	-	CASSLRQGGETDTQYF	TGTGCCAGCAGCTTACGACAGGGCGGGGAGACAGATACGCAGTATTTT
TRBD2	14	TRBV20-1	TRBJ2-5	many	CSARGLAGVETQYF	TGCAGTGCTAGAGGACTAGCGGGGGTAGAGACCCAGTACTTC
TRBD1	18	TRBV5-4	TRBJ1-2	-	CASTREARSGTGTTGYTF	TGTGCCAGCACCCGCGAAGCCAGATCCGGGACAGGGACCACTGGCTACACCTTC
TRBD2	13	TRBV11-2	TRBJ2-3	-	CASQGLATDTQYF	TGTGCCAGCCAGGGACTAGCGACAGATACGCAGTATTTT
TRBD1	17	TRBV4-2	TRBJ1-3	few	CASSLESQGAGGNTIYF	TGTGCCAGCAGCCTCGAGAGTCAGGGGGCAGGGGGAAACACCATATATTTT
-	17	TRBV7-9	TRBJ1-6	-	CASSLALQSSNNSPLHF	TGTGCCAGCAGCTTAGCCCTACAGAGTTCCAATAATTCACCCCTCCACTTT
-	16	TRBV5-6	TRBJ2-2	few	CASSFPPGTNTGELFF	TGTGCCAGCAGCTTTCCTCCAGGGACGAACACCGGGGAGCTGTTTTTT
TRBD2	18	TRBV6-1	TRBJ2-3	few	CASRTTTSGRGFTDTQYF	TGTGCCAGCAGGACCACTACTAGCGGCCGGGGATTCACAGATACGCAGTATTTT
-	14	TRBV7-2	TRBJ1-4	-	CASSLENSRGKLFF	TGTGCCAGCAGCTTAGAGAATTCTAGGGGAAAACTGTTTTTT
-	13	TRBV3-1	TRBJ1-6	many	CASSLGKDSPLHF	TGTGCCAGCAGCCTGGGGAAGGACTCACCCCTCCACTTT
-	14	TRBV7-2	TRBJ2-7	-	CASSLRKTVDEQYF	TGTGCCAGCAGCTTAAGAAAGACAGTAGACGAGCAGTACTTC
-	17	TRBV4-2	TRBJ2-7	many	CASSQEYAPSLSYEQYF	TGTGCCAGCAGCCAAGAATACGCACCCTCTCTTTCCTACGAGCAGTACTTC
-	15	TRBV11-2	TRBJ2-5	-	CASRNGTPRSGTQYF	TGTGCCAGCAGAAATGGGACCCCACGATCGGGGACCCAGTACTTC
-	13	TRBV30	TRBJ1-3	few	CAWGLLSGNTIYF	TGTGCCTGGGGACTGCTCTCTGGAAACACCATATATTTT
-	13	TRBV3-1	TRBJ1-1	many	CASSLRLGTEAFF	TGTGCCAGCAGCCTCCGCCTGGGAACTGAAGCTTTCTTT
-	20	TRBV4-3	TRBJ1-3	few	CASSQVYGGRVEWAGNTIYF	TGCGCCAGCAGCCAAGTTTACGGAGGAAGGGTAGAGTGGGCTGGAAACACCATATATTTT
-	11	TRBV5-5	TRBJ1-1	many	CASSDSAEAFF	TGTGCCAGCAGCGATAGCGCTGAAGCTTTCTTT
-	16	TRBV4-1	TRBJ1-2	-	CASSQKRFGGRDGYTF	TGCGCCAGCAGCCAGAAAAGGTTTGGGGGCCGTGATGGCTACACCTTC